This T cell receptor (beta chain) is drawn from a study of neurological immune-mediated disorders. Study conclusions and caveats: Multiple sclerosis, the disease with the least TCR clonal expansion, fell below healthy controls, whereas HTLV-1-associated myelopathy showed the most. The absence of any CDR3 amino acid sequence shared by expanded clones across subjects suggests that repertoires were private in all groups.

Time point indicated: longitudinal time-point 3. A total of 2 million PBMCs stored at -80 degrees C provided the unsorted libraries. The V gene's germline CDR1 is SGHTA and CDR2 FQGNSA. Trimming took off 0 bases at V and 0 bases at J, with 8 bases between the two ends. The CDR3 is 15 amino acids. Template-switch 5'RACE cDNA synthesis added a 10-nucleotide unique molecular identifier. TCRdb ran MiXCR on the 5' RACE reads and lists one entry per CDR3 protein. The data hold roughly 50,000 distinct CDR3 sequences, with roughly an eighth observed a single time. This clonotype has ten or more counts. Its antigen is unknown.

The clonotype originates from a male donor with HTLV-1-associated myelopathy (HAM/TSP). The gene calls are TRBV7-2 and TRBJ1-2, with D hard to call. Sequences were obtained from PBMCs. The CDR3 spells CASSLALTSNYGYTF. The CDR3 DNA reads as TGTGCCAGCAGCTTAGCTCTGACCTCTAACTATGGCTACACCTTC.